This T cell receptor beta chain emerged from a study of shared clonotypes between healthy human individuals. Notes on this clone: Its antigen is not identified.

Between the trimmed V and J ends, which lost 0 bases and 4 bases, there was a span of 10 bases. The germline V gene has CDR1 MGHRA and CDR2 YSYEKL. The CDR3 contains 15 residues. General observations from the study: Naive subsets generally exceeded memory subsets in estimated richness.

The assay was immunoSEQ multiplex PCR, and TCRdb's table has in-frame clones only and misses some. This repertoire shows a few million clones, about 94% found once; its top ten account for 0.13%. The split of CD4+ cells yielded CD45RA+ naive and CD45RA-negative memory subsets. This TCR derives from a man between 18 and 29 years old in good health. The chain carries TRBV4-1 and TRBJ1-3, with D hard to call. The sample taken for sequencing was naive CD4+ T cells sorted from blood. Subset given: CD45RA+ positively selected. DNA for the CDR3: TGCGCCAGCAGCCAAGATGCAGTGAGAGGAAACACCATATATTTT. Translating it yields CASSQDAVRGNTIYF.